This T cell receptor (beta chain) stems from a study of early stage breast cancer tumors. Study overall: Of roughly 17 invasive breast tumors, around 13 were hormone receptor-positive, HER2-negative. About eight ER+/PR+/HER2- tumors were invasive ductal; a few were invasive lobular. Study-wide points: Most shared enriched TCRB sequences were commonly generated ones. Unsorted bulk genomic DNA sequencing lacked pairing and functional marker data.

A single count supports this clone. What it binds is unknown. This CDR3 has 14 residues. Trimming cost V 10 bases and J 4 bases; bases outside gene matches: 6. Germline V lookup: CDR1 SNHLY, CDR2 FYNNEI. Clones were read by immunoSEQ multiplex PCR, and TCRdb kept only the in-frame ones, dropping some. The sample includes about 53,000 clones, 75% to 95% seen only once; the top ten take approximately 4.7%. The rearrangement links TRBV2 to TRBJ2-2, with 10 bases lining up with TRBD1. Input material: blood. This sequence originates from a person aged 70 to 85 with breast cancer. DNA for the CDR3: TGTGCCACAAAAGGGACAGGGGTCACCGGGGAGCTGTTTTTT. It encodes CATKGTGVTGELFF.